A selection of T cell receptor beta chains follows, all from one sample in a study of blood T cell repertoires in COVID-19. Measured with immunoSEQ multiplex PCR; TCRdb has only the in-frame clones, and not every one. Among around 250,000 clones listed, approximately 77% were seen once. Sequencing was done on a sample of peripheral blood. These receptors were obtained from a woman younger than 30 with acute or convalescent COVID-19. The conserved cysteine and the conserved F or W are not part of the CDR3 here.

v_call	cdr3_aa
TRBV12-3/TRBV12-4	ASERTGVNEQY
TRBV10-3	AIRRGMNTEAF
TRBV27	ASSPADRPPSYGYT
TRBV4-2	ASSQDGTGAYYEQY
TRBV18	ASSPEGGGETQY
TRBV10-2	ASSEDRSFPYEQY
TRBV5-5	ASSFSGSPQETQY
TRBV7-6	ASSPDDRVSYEQY
TRBV7-2	ASSLAAADRERGYT
TRBV11-2	ASSPRLAGTYEQY
TRBV18	ASSRGEMRNEQF
TRBV5-6	ASSLGTGSETEAF
TRBV7-2	ASSPRVAKNTGELF
TRBV7-2	ASSSDPIRDTQY